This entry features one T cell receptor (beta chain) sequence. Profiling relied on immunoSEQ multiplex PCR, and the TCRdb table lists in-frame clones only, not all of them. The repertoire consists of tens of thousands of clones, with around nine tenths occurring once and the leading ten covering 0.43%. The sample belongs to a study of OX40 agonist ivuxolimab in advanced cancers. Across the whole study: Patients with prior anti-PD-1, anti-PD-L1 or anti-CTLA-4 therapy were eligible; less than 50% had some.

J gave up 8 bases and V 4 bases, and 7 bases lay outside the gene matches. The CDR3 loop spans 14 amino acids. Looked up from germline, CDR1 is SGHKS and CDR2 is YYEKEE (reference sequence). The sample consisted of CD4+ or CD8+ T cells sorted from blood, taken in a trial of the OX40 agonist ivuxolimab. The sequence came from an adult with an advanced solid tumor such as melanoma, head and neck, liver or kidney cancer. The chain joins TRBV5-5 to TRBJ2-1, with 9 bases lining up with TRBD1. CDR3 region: CASSPGQGRDEQFF. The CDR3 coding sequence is TGTGCCAGCAGCCCCGGACAGGGGCGGGATGAGCAGTTCTTC.